These 21 T cell receptor beta chains were sequenced from one sample in a study of beta chain features in type 1 diabetes. Study-wide results and limits: A moderate, significant TCRB CDR3 shortening appeared in type 1 diabetes across four CD4+ subsets.

Antigens for these TCRs are unknown. The sequenced template was cDNA made from the entire isolated RNA. Using immunoSEQ multiplex PCR, the repertoire was profiled, and TCRdb retains in-frame clones only, with some absent. The sample includes under 200,000 clones, 10% of them seen just once. The material sequenced was central memory CD4+ T cells from blood. The receptors derive from a man aged 25-45 years with type 1 diabetes.

This chain joins TRBV7-8 and TRBJ1-2, with 7 bases matching TRBD1. V lost 3 bases to trimming and J lost 8 bases; unmatched junction nucleotides: 3. CDR1 and CDR2 (germline): SGHVS, FQNEAQ. The CDR3 spans 12 residues. The CDR3 sequence is CASSFQGDGYTF. DNA for the CDR3: TGTGCCAGCAGCTTTCAGGGGGACGGCTACACCTTC.

The J gene is TRBJ2-3, the V gene TRBV4-3; TRBD2 aligns across 12 bases. V lost 4 bases and J lost 2; bases outside the gene matches: 4. CDR1 and CDR2 from the germline V gene are LGHNA and YSLEER. CDR3 length equals 16 residues. In nucleotides, the CDR3 is TGCGCCAGCAGCCCCGGACTAGCGGGAACCACAGATACGCAGTATTTT. Its translation: CASSPGLAGTTDTQYF.

This clone occurred a few times. The chain has TRBV18 and TRBJ1-3; 9 nucleotides agree with TRBD1. This CDR3 has 18 residues. The V segment lost 3 bases and the J segment 6 bases; nucleotides outside the gene matches: 15. The germline gives CDR1 KGHSH, CDR2 LQKENI. The CDR3 DNA is TGTGCCAGCTCACCTCGGGACAGGGAAGACGCTATGGAAAACACCATATATTTT. This sequence encodes CASSPRDREDAMENTIYF.

Only a few counts were recorded for this clone. The J gene is TRBJ2-3, the V gene TRBV9; D remains ambiguous. Trimming took 5 bases from V and 2 from J, leaving 6 bases between them. The CDR3 runs 12 residues. Germline V gene data show CDR1 as SGDLS and CDR2 as YYNGEE. The CDR3 DNA follows: TGTGCCAGCAGTTATCTCACAGATACGCAGTATTTT. This gives the protein CASSYLTDTQYF.

V usage is TRBV28 and J usage is TRBJ2-7; D may be TRBD2 (5 bases). V was shortened by 3 bases and J by 6 bases, with 9 bases between the two germline ends. The CDR3 length is 12 residues. Germline V lookup: CDR1 MDHEN, CDR2 SYDVKM. CDR3 in amino acids: CASSLSEVEQYF. The CDR3 bases are TGTGCCAGCAGTTTGTCGGAGGTCGAGCAGTACTTC.

This clone was counted only a few times. A junction boundary mismatches the germline segment, possibly from a read error. The V gene is TRBV7-8, the J gene TRBJ2-7; TRBD2 matches 11 bases. Germline CDR1 is SGHVS and CDR2 is FQNEAQ. The CDR3 runs 15 residues. The CDR3 DNA follows: TGTGCCAGCAGCCTAGCGGGAGGCCATTCCTACGAGCAGTACTTC. It translates to CASSLAGGHSYEQYF.

This chain joins TRBV27 and TRBJ2-1; 12 positions agree with TRBD2. The CDR3 sequence is 15 residues long. V lost 7 bases to trimming and J lost 8 bases; unmatched junction nucleotides: 9. CDR1 is MNHEY, CDR2 SMNVEV, per germline (reference sequence). CDR3 sequence reads: CASNKELAGGDEQFF. As DNA, the CDR3 is TGTGCCAGCAACAAGGAACTAGCGGGAGGCGATGAGCAGTTCTTC.

The chain uses TRBV18 and TRBJ2-5, with TRBD2 matching 15 bases. This CDR3 spans 17 amino acids. Germline loops: CDR1 KGHSH, CDR2 LQKENI. Trimming took 0 bases from V and 4 from J; bases not matched to a gene: 3. CDR3 region: CASSPPGLAGGGETQYF. As DNA, the CDR3 is TGTGCCAGCTCACCACCCGGACTAGCGGGAGGGGGAGAGACCCAGTACTTC.

This clone occurred a few times. V is TRBV7-3 and J is TRBJ1-1, with D uncertain. Germline-derived CDR1 and CDR2 are SGHTA and FQGTGA. This CDR3 contains 13 residues. The V end was cut by 0 bases, the J end by 10 bases, with 12 bases between. The DNA for the CDR3 is TGTGCCAGCAGCTTAACGTTGACGGGGAGAGCTTTCTTT. It codes for CASSLTLTGRAFF.

This sequence joins TRBV9 and TRBJ1-2; D unresolved. With 1 base removed from V and 2 bases from J, the gap between germline ends came to 12 bases. The CDR3 length is 15 residues. CDR1 is SGDLS and CDR2 is YYNGEE in the germline V gene. This chain's CDR3 is CASSVLGGRNYGYTF. The CDR3 coding sequence is TGTGCCAGCAGCGTACTGGGTGGGCGAAACTATGGCTACACCTTC.

This clone was detected a few times. The CDR3 reads CASSFGGGGTEAFF. CDR3 sequence (DNA): TGTGCCAGCAGCTTCGGTGGGGGGGGCACTGAAGCTTTCTTT. The V call is TRBV7-9, the J call TRBJ1-1; D might be TRBD1 (5 bases). Germline CDR1 is SEHNR and CDR2 is FQNEAQ (reference sequence). V was cut by 3 bases and J by 4 bases, with 12 bases left in between. The CDR3 is made up of 14 amino acids. The full variable domain, rest sourced from reference TRBV7-9 and TRBJ1-1, is DTGVSQNPRHKITKRGQNVTFRCDPISEHNRLYWYRQTLGQGPEFLTYFQNEAQLEKSRLLSDRFSAERPKGSFSTLEIQRTEQGDSAMYLCASSFGGGGTEAFFGQGTRLTVV.

Only a few counts were recorded for this clone. The V gene is TRBV19, the J gene TRBJ2-5; D not resolved. The ends were cut back, 3 bases at V and 0 bases at J, with 17 bases in the middle. Germline lookup yields CDR1 LNHDA and CDR2 SQIVND (reference sequence). The CDR3 consists of 17 residues. The CDR3 sequence is CASSMSPTVQYQETQYF. The CDR3 DNA follows: TGTGCCAGTAGTATGAGTCCCACAGTTCAGTACCAAGAGACCCAGTACTTC.

This rearrangement joins TRBV6-5 to TRBJ2-7, with TRBD1 matching over 12 bases. The CDR3 has 15 amino acids. Germline V gives CDR1 MNHEY, CDR2 SVGAGI. Trimming cost V 6 bases and J 7 bases; bases outside gene matches: 10. The CDR3 nucleotides are TGTGCCAGCAGAACCTCCGGGACAGGGGGCCGGGAGCAGTACTTC. Amino acids: CASRTSGTGGREQYF.

This clone was picked up a small number of times. The chain links TRBV19 to TRBJ2-1; D may be TRBD2 (5 bases). Deletions cut 3 bases from V and 6 bases from J, with 9 bases between. CDR3 size: 13 residues. Germline V CDR1 and CDR2: LNHDA, SQIVND (reference sequence). As DNA, the CDR3 is TGTGCCAGTAGTATGCGAGCGGCCAATGAGCAGTTCTTC. Protein: CASSMRAANEQFF.

This clone was observed a few times. V gene TRBV2 combines with J gene TRBJ2-3, with 7 bases fitting TRBD2. V lost 4 bases to trimming and J lost 2 bases; unmatched junction nucleotides: 6. The germline gives CDR1 SNHLY, CDR2 FYNNEI. There are 15 residues in the CDR3. The CDR3 region is CASSASSGYTDTQYF. The CDR3 bases are TGTGCCAGCAGTGCCTCTAGCGGCTACACAGATACGCAGTATTTT.

This clone was seen more than once but under ten times. V and J are TRBV28 and TRBJ1-1; TRBD1 might be the D (6 bases). Trimming took 6 bases from V and 1 from J, leaving 21 bases between them. The CDR3 has 17 amino acids. In germline, CDR1 is MDHEN, CDR2 SYDVKM. The CDR3 region is CASRPYSGDVGNTEAFF. DNA for the CDR3: TGTGCCAGCAGACCCTATTCAGGGGATGTGGGGAACACTGAAGCTTTCTTT.

The chain carries TRBV6-5 and TRBJ2-3; TRBD2 is a possible D gene (5 bases). Germline loops: CDR1 MNHEY, CDR2 SVGAGI. The CDR3 is 15 amino acids. V lost 2 bases, J lost 0 bases, and 9 bases lay in between. CDR3 sequence: CASSYNGGSTDTQYF. CDR3 nucleotides: TGTGCCAGCAGTTACAATGGCGGGAGCACAGATACGCAGTATTTT.

The J gene is TRBJ2-4, the V gene TRBV4-3, with 8 bases fitting TRBD2. V lost 0 bases to trimming and J lost 8 bases; unmatched junction nucleotides: 12. The CDR3 is 17 residues long. The germline gives CDR1 LGHNA, CDR2 YSLEER. CDR3 in amino acids: CASSQDPLREGRDIQYF. In nucleotides, the CDR3 is TGCGCCAGCAGCCAAGATCCCCTACGGGAGGGCCGGGACATTCAGTACTTC.

This clone was seen only a few times. The V call is TRBV9, the J call TRBJ1-2; D is unresolved. V lost 0 bases and J lost 3, with 6 bases in between. The CDR3 is 13 amino acids. The germline gives CDR1 SGDLS, CDR2 YYNGEE. The DNA of the CDR3 is TGTGCCAGCAGCGTAGATGAGGACTATGGCTACACCTTC. Residues: CASSVDEDYGYTF.

V gene TRBV5-1 combines with J gene TRBJ2-1, with 9 bases that match TRBD2. CDR3 size: 16 residues. Germline trimming cut 0 bases from V and 2 bases from J; bases unmatched to any gene: 3. The germline CDR1 and CDR2 sequences are SGHRS and YFSETQ. Written as DNA, the CDR3 is TGCGCCAGCAGCTTGGAGCCTAGCGGGACCTACAATGAGCAGTTCTTC. Amino acid sequence: CASSLEPSGTYNEQFF.

This chain uses TRBV6-6 with TRBJ2-1, with 12 bases identical to TRBD1. Germline V gene lookup returns CDR1 MNHNY and CDR2 SVGAGI (reference sequence). The CDR3 extends over 14 amino acids. J lost 6 bases, V lost 4 bases, and 1 base had no gene match. The CDR3 loop reads CASSSGQGANEQFF. In DNA form, the CDR3 reads TGTGCCAGCAGTTCGGGACAGGGGGCCAATGAGCAGTTCTTC.